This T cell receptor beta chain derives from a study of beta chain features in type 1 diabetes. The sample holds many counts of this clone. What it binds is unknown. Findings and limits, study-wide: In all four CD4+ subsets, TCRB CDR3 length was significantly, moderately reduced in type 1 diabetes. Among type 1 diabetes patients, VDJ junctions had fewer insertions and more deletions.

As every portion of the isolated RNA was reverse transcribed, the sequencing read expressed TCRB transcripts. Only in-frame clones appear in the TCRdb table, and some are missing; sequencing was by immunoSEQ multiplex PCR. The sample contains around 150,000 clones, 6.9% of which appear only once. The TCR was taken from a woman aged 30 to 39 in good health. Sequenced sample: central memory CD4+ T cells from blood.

CDR3 residues: CSSLRGNYGYTF. The CDR3 DNA reads TGCAGCTCTCTAAGGGGAAACTATGGCTACACCTTC. The chain uses TRBV29-1 and TRBJ1-2; TRBD1 might be the D (5 bases). Germline values: CDR1 SQVTM, CDR2 ANQGSEA. With 8 bases removed from V and 2 bases from J, the gap between germline ends came to 12 bases. The CDR3 contains 12 residues. Based on the CDR3 plus reference TRBV29-1 and TRBJ1-2, the full variable domain is SAVISQKPSRDICQRGTSLTIQCQVDSQVTMMFWYRQQPGQSLTLIATANQGSEATYESGFVIDKFPISRPNLTFSTLTVSNMSPEDSSIYLCSSLRGNYGYTFGSGTRLTVV.